This T cell receptor beta chain stems from a study of post-analysis software for immune sequencing data. This CDR3 region has 15 residues. J lost 2 bases, V lost 11 bases, and 9 bases had no gene match. Germline V lookup: CDR1 SGHAT, CDR2 FQNNGV. This clonotype was seen a handful of times. What it binds is not known. Prepared libraries of TCR beta cDNA carried unique molecular identifiers. TCRdb re-derived calls from the PCR reads in MiXCR, one entry per CDR3 protein. The sample has 380,000 or so distinct CDR3 sequences, around 33% seen once. Points from the study as a whole: Samples made in the same batch grouped tightly together by F measure. Among 5 or 6 TRBV segments more frequent in patients than controls were TRBV5-6, TRBV5-1 and TRBV20-1. Among multiple sclerosis patients, normalized Chao1 diversity was significantly below that of controls.

The sequenced sample consisted of blood. The chain is built from TRBV11-2 and TRBJ2-1; 10 bases align to TRBD2. This clonotype originated in a girl aged 5 to 17 with multiple sclerosis. CDR3 amino acids: CAVRPGLATYNEQFF. CDR3 nucleotide sequence: TGTGCCGTCCGGCCGGGACTAGCGACCTACAATGAGCAGTTCTTC.